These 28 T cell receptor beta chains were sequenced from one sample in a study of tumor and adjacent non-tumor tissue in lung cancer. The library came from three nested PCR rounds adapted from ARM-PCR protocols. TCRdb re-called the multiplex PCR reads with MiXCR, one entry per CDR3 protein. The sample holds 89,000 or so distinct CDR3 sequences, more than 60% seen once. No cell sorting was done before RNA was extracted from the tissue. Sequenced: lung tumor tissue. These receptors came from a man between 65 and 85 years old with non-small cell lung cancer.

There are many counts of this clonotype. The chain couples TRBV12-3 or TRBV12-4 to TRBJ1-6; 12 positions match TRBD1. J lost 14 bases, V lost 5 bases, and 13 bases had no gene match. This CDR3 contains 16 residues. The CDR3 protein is CASSGPGTGGSGTLHF. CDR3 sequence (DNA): TGTGCCAGCAGTGGCCCCGGGACAGGGGGCTCGGGAACCCTCCACTTT.

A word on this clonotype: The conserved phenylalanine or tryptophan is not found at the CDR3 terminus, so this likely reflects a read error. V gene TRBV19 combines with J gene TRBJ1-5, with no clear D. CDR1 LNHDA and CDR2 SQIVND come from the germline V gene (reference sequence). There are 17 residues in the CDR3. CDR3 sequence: CVSSPDLFRGSNQPQHS. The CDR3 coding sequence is TGTGTCAGTAGTCCGGACTTATTCCGCGGAAGCAATCAGCCCCAGCATTCT.

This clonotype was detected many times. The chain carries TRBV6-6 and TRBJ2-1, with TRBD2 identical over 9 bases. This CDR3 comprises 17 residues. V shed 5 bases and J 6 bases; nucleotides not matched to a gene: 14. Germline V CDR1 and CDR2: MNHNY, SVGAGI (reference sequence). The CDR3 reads CASSPHSGTSRLNEQFF. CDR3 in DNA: TGTGCCAGCAGTCCCCACTCCGGGACTAGCCGCCTCAATGAGCAGTTCTTC.

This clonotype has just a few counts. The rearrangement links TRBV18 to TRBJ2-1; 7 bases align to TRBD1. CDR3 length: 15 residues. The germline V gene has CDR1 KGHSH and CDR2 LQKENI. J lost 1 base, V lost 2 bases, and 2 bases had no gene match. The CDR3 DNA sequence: TGTGCCAGCTCACCAAACAGGGGATCCTACAATGAGCAGTTCTTC. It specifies CASSPNRGSYNEQFF.

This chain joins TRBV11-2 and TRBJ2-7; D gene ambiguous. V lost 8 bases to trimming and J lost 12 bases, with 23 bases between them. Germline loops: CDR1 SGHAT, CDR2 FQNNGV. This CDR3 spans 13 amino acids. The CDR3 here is CASCSELSATRYF. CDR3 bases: TGTGCCAGCTGCTCAGAATTATCGGCCACTCGGTACTTC.

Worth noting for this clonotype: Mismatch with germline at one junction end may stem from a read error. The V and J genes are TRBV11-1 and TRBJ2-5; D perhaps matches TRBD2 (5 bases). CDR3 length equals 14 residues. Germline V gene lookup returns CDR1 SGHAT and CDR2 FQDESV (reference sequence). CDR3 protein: CSSSLATRQETQYF. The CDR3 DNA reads TGCTCCAGCAGCTTAGCCACTAGGCAAGAGACACAGTACTTC.

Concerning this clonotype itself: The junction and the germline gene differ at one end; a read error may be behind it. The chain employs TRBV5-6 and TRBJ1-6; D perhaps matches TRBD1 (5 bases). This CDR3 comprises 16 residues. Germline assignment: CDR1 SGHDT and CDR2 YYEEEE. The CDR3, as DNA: TGTGCCAGCAGCTGGAGGGGCCCAGCTCCGAATTTACCCCTCCACTTT. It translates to CASSWRGPAPNLPLHF. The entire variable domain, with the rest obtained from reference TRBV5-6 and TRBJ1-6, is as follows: DAGVTQSPTHLIKTRGQQVTLRCSPKSGHDTVSWYQQALGQGPQFIFQYYEEEERQRGNFPDRFSGHQFPNYSSELNVNALLLGDSALYLCASSWRGPAPNLPLHFGNGTRLTVT.

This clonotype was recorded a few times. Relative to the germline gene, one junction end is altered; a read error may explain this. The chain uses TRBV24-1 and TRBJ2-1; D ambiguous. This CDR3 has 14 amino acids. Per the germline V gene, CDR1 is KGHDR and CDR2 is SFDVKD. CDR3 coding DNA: TGTGCCACCAGTGGGCCAGTCTCCTACAATGAGCAGTTATTC. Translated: CATSGPVSYNEQLF.

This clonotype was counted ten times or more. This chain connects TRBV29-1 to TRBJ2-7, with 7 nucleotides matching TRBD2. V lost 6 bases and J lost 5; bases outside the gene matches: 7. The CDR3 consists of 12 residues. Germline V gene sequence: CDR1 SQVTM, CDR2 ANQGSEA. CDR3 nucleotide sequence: TGCAGCGTGGGGGGGGTTCGGGACGAGCAGTACTTC. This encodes CSVGGVRDEQYF.

The CDR3 bases are TGTGCCAGCACGTCGGCGGGTCGGGGGATATATAGCAATCAGCCCCAGCATTTT. This gives the protein CASTSAGRGIYSNQPQHF. The chain joins TRBV28 to TRBJ1-5; a possible D gene is TRBD1 (5 bases). The germline V gene has CDR1 MDHEN and CDR2 SYDVKM. The CDR3 consists of 18 residues. V lost 7 bases to trimming and J lost 0 bases, with 22 bases between them.

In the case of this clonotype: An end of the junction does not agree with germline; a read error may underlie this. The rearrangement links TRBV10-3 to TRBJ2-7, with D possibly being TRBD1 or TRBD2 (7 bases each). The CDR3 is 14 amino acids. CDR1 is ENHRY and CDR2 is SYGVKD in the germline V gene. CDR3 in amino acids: CAIRPGAGGGEQYF. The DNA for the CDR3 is TGTGCCATCAGGCCCGGGGCAGGGGGGGGCGAGCAATACTTC.

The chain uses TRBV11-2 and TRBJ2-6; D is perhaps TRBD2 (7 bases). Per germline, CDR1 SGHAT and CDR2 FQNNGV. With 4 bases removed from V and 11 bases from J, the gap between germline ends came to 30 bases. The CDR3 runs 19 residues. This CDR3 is CASSSPRGRGGSGADVLTF. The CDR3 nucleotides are TGTGCCAGCAGCTCCCCGAGGGGAAGGGGGGGCTCTGGGGCTGACGTCCTGACTTTC.

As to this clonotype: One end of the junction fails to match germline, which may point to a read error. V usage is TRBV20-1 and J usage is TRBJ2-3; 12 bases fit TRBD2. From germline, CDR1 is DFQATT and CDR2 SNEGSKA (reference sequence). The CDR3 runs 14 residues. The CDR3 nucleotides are TGCACTGCTAGCGGGGGGGCCTTCCCAGATACGCAGTATTTC. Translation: CTASGGAFPDTQYF.

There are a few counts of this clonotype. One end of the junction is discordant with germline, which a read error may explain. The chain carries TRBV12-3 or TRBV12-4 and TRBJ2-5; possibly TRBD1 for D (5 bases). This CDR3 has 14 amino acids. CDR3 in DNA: TGTGCCAGTAGTTTAAGGACACTGCAAGAGACCCAGTACTTC. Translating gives CASSLRTLQETQYF.

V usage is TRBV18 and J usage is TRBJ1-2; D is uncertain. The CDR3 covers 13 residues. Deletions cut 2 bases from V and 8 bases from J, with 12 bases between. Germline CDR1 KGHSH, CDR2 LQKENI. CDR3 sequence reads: CASSPKSRAGYTF. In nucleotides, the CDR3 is TGTGCCAGCTCACCAAAATCCCGAGCGGGCTACACCTTC.

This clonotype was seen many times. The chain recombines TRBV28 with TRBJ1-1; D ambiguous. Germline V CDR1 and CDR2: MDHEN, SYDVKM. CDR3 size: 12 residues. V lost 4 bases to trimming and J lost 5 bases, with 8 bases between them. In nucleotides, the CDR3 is TGTGCCAGCAGTTGGGTGGAGACTGAAGCTTTCTTT. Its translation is CASSWVETEAFF.

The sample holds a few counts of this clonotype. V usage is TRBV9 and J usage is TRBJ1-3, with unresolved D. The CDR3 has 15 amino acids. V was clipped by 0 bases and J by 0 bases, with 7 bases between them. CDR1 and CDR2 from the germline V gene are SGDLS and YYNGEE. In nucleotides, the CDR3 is TGTGCCAGCAGCGTAGACAGTTACTCTGGAAACACCATATATTTT. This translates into CASSVDSYSGNTIYF.

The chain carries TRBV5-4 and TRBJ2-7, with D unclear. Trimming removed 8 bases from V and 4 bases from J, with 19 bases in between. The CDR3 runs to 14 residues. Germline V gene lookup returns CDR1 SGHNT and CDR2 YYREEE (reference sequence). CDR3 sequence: CASRPGLIGYEQYF. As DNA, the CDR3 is TGTGCCAGTAGACCGGGCCTGATTGGGTACGAGCAGTACTTC.

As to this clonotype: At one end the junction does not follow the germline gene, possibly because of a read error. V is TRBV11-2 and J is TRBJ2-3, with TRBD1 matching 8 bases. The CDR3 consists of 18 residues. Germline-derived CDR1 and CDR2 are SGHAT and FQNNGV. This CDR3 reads CASSSGGFGLTSTVTQCF. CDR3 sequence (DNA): TGTGCCAGCAGCTCAGGGGGCTTCGGACTCACTAGCACAGTTACGCAGTGTTTT. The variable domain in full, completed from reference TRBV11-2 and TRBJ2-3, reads EAGVAQSPRYKIIEKRQSVAFWCNPISGHATLYWYQQILGQGPKLLIQFQNNGVVDDSQLPKDRFSAERLKGVDSTLKIQPAKLEDSAVYLCASSSGGFGLTSTVTQCFGPGTRLTVL.

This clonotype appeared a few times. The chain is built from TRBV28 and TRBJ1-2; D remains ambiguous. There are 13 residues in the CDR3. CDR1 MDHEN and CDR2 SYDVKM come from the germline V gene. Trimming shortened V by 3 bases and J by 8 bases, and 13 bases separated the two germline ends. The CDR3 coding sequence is TGTGCCAGCAGTTTGAGACGGTCTATAGGCTACACCTTC. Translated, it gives CASSLRRSIGYTF.

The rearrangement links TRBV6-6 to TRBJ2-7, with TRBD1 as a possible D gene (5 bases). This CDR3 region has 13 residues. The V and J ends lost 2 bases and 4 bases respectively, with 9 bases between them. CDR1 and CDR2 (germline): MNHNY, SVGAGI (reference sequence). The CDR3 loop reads CASSYKYRYEQYF. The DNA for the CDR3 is TGTGCCAGCAGTTACAAGTACAGGTACGAGCAGTACTTC.

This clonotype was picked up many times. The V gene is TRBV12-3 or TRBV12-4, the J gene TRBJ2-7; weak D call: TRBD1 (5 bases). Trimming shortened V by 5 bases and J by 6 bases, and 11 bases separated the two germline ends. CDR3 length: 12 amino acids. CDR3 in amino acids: CASSRQSREQYF. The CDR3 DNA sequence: TGTGCCAGCAGTAGACAGTCCCGCGAGCAGTACTTC.

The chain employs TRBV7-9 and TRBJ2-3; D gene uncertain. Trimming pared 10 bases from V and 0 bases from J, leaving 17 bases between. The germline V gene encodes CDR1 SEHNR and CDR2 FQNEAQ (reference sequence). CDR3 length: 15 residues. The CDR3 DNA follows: TGTGCCAACACCCACCTCGCATCGAGCACAGATACGCAGTATTTT. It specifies CANTHLASSTDTQYF. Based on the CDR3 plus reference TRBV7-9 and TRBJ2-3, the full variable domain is DTGVSQNPRHKITKRGQNVTFRCDPISEHNRLYWYRQTLGQGPEFLTYFQNEAQLEKSRLLSDRFSAERPKGSFSTLEIQRTEQGDSAMYLCANTHLASSTDTQYFGPGTRLTVL.

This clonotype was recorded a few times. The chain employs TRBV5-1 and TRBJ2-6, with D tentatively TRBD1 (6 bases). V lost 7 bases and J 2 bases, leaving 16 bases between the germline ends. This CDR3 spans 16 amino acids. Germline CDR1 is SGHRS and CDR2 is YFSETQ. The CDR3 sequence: CASRAGDLPGANVLTF. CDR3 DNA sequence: TGCGCCAGCCGGGCAGGGGACCTCCCTGGGGCCAACGTCCTGACTTTC.

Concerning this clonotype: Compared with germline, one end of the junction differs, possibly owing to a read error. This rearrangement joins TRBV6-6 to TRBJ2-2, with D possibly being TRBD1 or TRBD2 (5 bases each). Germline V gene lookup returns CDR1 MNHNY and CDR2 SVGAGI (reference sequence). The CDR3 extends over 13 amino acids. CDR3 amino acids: CASRRQSTGELFF. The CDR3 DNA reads TGTGCCAGCAGGCGACAGAGCACCGGGGAACTGTTTTTT.

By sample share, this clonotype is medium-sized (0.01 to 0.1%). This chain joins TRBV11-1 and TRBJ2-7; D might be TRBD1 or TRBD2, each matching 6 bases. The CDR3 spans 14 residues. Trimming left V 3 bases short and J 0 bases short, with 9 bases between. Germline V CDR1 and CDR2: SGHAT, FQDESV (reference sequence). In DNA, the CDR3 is TGTGCCAGCAGCTTCGGGGGCGACTCCTACGAGCAGTACTTC. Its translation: CASSFGGDSYEQYF.

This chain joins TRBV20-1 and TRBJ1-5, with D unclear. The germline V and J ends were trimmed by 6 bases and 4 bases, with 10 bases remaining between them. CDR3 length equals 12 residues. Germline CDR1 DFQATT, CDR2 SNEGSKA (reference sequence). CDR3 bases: TGCAGTGCGCGGCAGACAAATCAGCCCCAGCATTTT. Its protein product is CSARQTNQPQHF.

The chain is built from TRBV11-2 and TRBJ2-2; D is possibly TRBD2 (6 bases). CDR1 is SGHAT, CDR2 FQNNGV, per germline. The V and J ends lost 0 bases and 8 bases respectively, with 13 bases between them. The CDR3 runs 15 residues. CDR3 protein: CASSLDRGRTGELFF. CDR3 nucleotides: TGTGCCAGCAGCTTAGACCGGGGGAGAACGGGGGAGCTGTTTTTT.